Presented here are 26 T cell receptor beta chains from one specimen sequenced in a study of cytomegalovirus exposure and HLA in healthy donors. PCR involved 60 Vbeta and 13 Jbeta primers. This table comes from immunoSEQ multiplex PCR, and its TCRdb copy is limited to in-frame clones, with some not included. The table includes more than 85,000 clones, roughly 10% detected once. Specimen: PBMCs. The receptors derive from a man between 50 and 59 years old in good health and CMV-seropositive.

The CDR3: CASSLNQGIATDTQYF. The CDR3 bases are TGTGCCAGCAGCTTGAACCAGGGGATAGCCACAGATACGCAGTATTTT. The chain joins TRBV5-4 to TRBJ2-3; a possible D gene is TRBD1 (6 bases). Trimming removed 1 base from V and 2 bases from J, with 14 bases in between. The CDR3 is 16 residues long. Germline CDR1 is SGHNT and CDR2 is YYREEE (reference sequence).

The DNA for the CDR3 is TGCGCCAGCTGGTACGGACAAACGAACACCGGGGAGCTGTTTTTT. It is translated as CASWYGQTNTGELFF. The chain has TRBV5-1 and TRBJ2-2; TRBD1 is a possible D gene (5 bases). This CDR3 is 15 amino acids long. The germline CDR1 and CDR2 sequences are SGHRS and YFSETQ. V dropped 7 bases and J dropped 0 bases, with 13 bases sitting between them.

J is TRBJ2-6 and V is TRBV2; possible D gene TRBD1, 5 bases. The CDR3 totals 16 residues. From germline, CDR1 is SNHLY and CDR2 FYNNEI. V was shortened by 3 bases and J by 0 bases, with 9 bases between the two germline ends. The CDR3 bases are TGTGCCAGCAGTGACCCAGACAGCTCTGGGGCCAACGTCCTGACTTTC. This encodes CASSDPDSSGANVLTF.

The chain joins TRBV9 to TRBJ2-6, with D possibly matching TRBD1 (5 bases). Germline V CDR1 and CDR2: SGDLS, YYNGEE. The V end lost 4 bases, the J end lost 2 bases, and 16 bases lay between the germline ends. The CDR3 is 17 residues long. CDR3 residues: CASSSQGVGAGANVLTF. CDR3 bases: TGTGCCAGCAGCTCCCAAGGGGTAGGGGCTGGGGCCAACGTCCTGACTTTC.

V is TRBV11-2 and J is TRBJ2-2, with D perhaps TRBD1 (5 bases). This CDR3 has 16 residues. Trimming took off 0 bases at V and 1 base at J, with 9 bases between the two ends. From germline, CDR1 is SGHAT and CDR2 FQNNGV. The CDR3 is CASSLDPGMNTGELFF. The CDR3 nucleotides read TGTGCCAGCAGCTTAGATCCAGGGATGAACACCGGGGAGCTGTTTTTT.

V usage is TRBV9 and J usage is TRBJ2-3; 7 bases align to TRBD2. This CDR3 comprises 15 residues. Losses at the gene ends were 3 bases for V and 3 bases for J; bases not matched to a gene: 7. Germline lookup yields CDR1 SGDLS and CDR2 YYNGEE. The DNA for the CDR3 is TGTGCCAGCAGCGCTTCCCCGCGGGAGACAGATACGCAGTATTTT. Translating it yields CASSASPRETDTQYF.

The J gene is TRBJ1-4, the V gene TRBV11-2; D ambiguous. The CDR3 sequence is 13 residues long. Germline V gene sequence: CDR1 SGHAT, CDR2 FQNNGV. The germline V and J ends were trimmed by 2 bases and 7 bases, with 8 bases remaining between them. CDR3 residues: CASSLRAGEKLFF. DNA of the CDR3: TGTGCCAGCAGCTTAAGGGCGGGTGAAAAACTGTTTTTT.

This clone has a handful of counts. The CDR3 coding sequence is TGTGCCAGCAGCTTACGGGGACAACGCAATCAGCCCCAGCATTTT. Its protein is CASSLRGQRNQPQHF. The chain recombines TRBV7-2 with TRBJ1-5; D is possibly TRBD1 (6 bases). CDR1 and CDR2 from the germline V gene are SGHTA and FQGNSA. CDR3 length: 15 residues. The V and J ends lost 2 bases and 2 bases respectively, with 10 bases between them.

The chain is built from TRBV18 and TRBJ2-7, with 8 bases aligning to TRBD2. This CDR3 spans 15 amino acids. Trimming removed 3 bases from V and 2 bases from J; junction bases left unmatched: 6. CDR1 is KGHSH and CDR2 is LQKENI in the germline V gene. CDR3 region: CASSPGREVTYEQYF. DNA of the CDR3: TGTGCCAGCTCACCGGGGCGGGAGGTCACCTACGAGCAGTACTTC.

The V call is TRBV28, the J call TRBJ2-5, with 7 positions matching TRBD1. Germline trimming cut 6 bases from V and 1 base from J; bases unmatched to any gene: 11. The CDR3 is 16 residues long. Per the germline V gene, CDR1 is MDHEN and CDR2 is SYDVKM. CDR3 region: CASSPRQGRGQETQYF. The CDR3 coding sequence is TGTGCCAGCAGCCCTCGACAGGGTAGGGGCCAAGAGACCCAGTACTTC. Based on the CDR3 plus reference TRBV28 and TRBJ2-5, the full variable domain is DVKVTQSSRYLVKRTGEKVFLECVQDMDHENMFWYRQDPGLGLRLIYFSYDVKMKEKGDIPEGYSVSREKKERFSLILESASTNQTSMYLCASSPRQGRGQETQYFGPGTRLLVL.

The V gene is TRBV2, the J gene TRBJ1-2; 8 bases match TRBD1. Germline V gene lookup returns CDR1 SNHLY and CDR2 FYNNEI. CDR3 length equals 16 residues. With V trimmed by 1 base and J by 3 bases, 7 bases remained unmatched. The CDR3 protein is CASSEGLTGEDYGYTF. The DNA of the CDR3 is TGTGCCAGCAGTGAAGGCCTGACAGGGGAGGACTATGGCTACACCTTC.

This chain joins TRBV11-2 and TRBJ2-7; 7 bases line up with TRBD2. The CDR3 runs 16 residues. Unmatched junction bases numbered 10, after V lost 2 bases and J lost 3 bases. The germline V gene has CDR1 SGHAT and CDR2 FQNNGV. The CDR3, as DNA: TGTGCCAGCAGCTTATGGGGGATGGGGGGGGTCTACGAGCAGTACTTC. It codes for CASSLWGMGGVYEQYF.

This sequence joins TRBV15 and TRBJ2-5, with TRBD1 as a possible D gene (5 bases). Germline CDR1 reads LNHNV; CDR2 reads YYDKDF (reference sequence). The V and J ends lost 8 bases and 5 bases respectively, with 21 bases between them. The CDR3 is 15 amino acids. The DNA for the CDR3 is TGTGCCACCTCCCGGCCAGGGCGCGCCTTGGAGACCCAGTACTTC. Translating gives CATSRPGRALETQYF.

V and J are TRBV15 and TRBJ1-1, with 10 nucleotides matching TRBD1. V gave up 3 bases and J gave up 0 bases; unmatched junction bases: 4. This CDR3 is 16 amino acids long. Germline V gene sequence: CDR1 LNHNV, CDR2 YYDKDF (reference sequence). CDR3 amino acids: CATSRGTGAMNTEAFF. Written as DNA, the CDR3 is TGTGCCACCAGCAGGGGGACAGGGGCAATGAACACTGAAGCTTTCTTT.

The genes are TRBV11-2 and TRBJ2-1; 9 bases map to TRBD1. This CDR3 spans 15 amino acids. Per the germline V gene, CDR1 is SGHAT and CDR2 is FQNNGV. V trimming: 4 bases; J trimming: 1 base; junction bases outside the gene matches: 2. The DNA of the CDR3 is TGTGCCAGCAGCTCCGGGACAGGGTCCTACAATGAGCAGTTCTTC. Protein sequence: CASSSGTGSYNEQFF.

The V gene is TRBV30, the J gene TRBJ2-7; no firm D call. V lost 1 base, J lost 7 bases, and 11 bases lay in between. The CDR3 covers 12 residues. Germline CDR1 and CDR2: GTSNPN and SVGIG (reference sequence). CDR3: CAWSGGRWEQYF. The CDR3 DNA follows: TGTGCCTGGAGTGGTGGGCGTTGGGAGCAGTACTTC.

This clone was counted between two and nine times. This chain's CDR3 is CASSLGTGLKTQYF. CDR3 DNA sequence: TGTGCCAGCAGCTTAGGAACAGGGTTAAAGACCCAGTACTTC. This chain joins TRBV11-1 and TRBJ2-5; D possibly corresponds to TRBD1 (6 bases). This CDR3 comprises 14 residues. CDR1 is SGHAT and CDR2 is FQDESV in the germline V gene (reference sequence). Trimming took 1 base from V and 6 from J, leaving 12 bases between them.

CDR3 in amino acids: CSVVGGGNTGELFF. CDR3 sequence (DNA): TGCAGCGTTGTTGGAGGGGGCAACACCGGGGAGCTGTTTTTT. The chain has TRBV29-1 and TRBJ2-2, with D perhaps TRBD1 (7 bases). V lost 4 bases and J lost 2, with 11 bases in between. CDR3 length: 14 amino acids. Germline-derived CDR1 and CDR2 are SQVTM and ANQGSEA.

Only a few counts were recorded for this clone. The CDR3 sequence: CASSGTSGYYDEQYF. The CDR3 DNA reads TGTGCCAGCAGTGGGACTAGCGGGTACTATGACGAGCAGTACTTC. The chain recombines TRBV11-2 with TRBJ2-7; 12 bases align to TRBD2. CDR1 and CDR2 (germline): SGHAT, FQNNGV. The V gene end was trimmed by 6 bases and the J gene end by 5 bases; junction bases not matched to a gene: 8. The CDR3 extends over 15 amino acids. The full variable domain, in which reference TRBV11-2 and TRBJ2-7 provide the parts outside the CDR3, is EAGVAQSPRYKIIEKRQSVAFWCNPISGHATLYWYQQILGQGPKLLIQFQNNGVVDDSQLPKDRFSAERLKGVDSTLKIQPAKLEDSAVYLCASSGTSGYYDEQYFGPGTRLTVT.

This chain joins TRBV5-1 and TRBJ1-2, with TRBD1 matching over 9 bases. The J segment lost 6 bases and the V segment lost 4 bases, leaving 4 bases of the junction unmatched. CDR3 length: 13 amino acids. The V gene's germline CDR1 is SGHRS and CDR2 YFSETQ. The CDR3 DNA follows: TGCGCCAGCAGCCTACAGGGGGCGGATGGCTACACCTTC. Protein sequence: CASSLQGADGYTF.

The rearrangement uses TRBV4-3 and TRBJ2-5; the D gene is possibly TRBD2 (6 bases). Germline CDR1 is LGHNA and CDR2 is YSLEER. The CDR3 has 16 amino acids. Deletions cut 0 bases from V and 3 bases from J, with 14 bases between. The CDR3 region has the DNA TGCGCCAGCAGCCAAGATTGGGCAACGGGGGAAGAGACCCAGTACTTC. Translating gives CASSQDWATGEETQYF.

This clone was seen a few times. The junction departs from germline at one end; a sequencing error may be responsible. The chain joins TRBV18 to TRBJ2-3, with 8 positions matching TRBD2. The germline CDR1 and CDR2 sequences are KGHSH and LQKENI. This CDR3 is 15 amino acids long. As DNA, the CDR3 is TGTGCCAGCTCACCACAGAGCGGGAGCAGAGATACGCAGTATTTT. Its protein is CASSPQSGSRDTQYF.

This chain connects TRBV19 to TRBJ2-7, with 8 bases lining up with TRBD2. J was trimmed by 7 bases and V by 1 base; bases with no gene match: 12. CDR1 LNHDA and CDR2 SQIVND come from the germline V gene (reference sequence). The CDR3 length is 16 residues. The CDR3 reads CASSIGGSGRAREQYF. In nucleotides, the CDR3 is TGTGCCAGTAGTATAGGAGGGAGCGGGAGAGCCAGGGAGCAGTACTTC.

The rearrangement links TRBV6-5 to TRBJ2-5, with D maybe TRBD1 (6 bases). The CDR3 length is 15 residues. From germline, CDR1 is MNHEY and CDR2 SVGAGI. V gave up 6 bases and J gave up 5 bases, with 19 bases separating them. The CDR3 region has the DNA TGTGCCAGCAGAACAGGGATGAAAGGTTTGGAGACCCAGTACTTC. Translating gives CASRTGMKGLETQYF.

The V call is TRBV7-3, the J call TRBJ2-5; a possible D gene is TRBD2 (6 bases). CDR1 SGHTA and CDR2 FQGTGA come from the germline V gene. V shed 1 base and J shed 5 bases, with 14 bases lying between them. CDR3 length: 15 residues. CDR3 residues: CASSLRGAGRETQYF. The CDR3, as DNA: TGTGCCAGCAGCTTAAGAGGGGCGGGAAGGGAGACCCAGTACTTC.

The CDR3 protein is CASSGLAVHEQYF. DNA of the CDR3: TGTGCCAGCTCGGGACTAGCAGTCCACGAGCAGTACTTC. This rearrangement joins TRBV2 to TRBJ2-7; TRBD2 matches 9 bases. The CDR3 sequence is 13 residues long. V shed 8 bases, J shed 5 bases, and the junction held 7 bases outside the gene matches. Germline V gene lookup returns CDR1 SNHLY and CDR2 FYNNEI.